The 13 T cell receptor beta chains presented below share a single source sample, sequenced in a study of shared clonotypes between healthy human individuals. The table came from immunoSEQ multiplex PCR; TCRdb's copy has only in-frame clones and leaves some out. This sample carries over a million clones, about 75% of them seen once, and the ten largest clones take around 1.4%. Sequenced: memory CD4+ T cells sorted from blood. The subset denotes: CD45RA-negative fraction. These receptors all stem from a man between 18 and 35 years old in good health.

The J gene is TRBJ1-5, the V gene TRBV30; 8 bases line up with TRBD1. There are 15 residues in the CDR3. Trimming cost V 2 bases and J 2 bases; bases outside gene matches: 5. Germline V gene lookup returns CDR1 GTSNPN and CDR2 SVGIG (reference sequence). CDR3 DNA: TGTGCCTGGAGTCTTAAGACAGGGGGCAATCAGCCCCAGCATTTT. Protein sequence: CAWSLKTGGNQPQHF.

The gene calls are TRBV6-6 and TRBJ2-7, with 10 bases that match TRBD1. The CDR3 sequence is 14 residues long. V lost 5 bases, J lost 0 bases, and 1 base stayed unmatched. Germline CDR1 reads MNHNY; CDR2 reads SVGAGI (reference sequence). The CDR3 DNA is TGTGCCAGCAGTCGGACAGGGGGCTCCTACGAGCAGTACTTC. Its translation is CASSRTGGSYEQYF.

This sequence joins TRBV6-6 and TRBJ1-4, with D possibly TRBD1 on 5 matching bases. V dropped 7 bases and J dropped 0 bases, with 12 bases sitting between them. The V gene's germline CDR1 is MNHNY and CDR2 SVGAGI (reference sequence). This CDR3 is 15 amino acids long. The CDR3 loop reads CASTRDLATNEKLFF. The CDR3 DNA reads TGTGCCAGCACCCGGGACCTTGCAACTAATGAAAAACTGTTTTTT.

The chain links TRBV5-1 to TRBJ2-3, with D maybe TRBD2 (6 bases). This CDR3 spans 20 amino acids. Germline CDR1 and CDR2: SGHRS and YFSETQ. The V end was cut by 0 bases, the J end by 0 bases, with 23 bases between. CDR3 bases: TGCGCCAGCAGCTTGGTGATTATGGGGACTGGACCTTCTAGCACAGATACGCAGTATTTT. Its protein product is CASSLVIMGTGPSSTDTQYF.

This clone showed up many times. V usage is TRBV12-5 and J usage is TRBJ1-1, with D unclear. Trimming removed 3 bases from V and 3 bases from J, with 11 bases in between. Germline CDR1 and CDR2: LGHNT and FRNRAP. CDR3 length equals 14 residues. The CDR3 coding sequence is TGTGCTAGTGGTTTTTCCTGGCGGGACACTGAAGCTTTCTTT. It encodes CASGFSWRDTEAFF.

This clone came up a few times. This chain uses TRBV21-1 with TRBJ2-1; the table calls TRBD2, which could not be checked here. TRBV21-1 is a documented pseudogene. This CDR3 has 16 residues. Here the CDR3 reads CASSDSGGAPYNEQFF. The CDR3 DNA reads TGTGCCAGCAGCGATAGCGGGGGGGCCCCCTACAATGAGCAGTTCTTC.

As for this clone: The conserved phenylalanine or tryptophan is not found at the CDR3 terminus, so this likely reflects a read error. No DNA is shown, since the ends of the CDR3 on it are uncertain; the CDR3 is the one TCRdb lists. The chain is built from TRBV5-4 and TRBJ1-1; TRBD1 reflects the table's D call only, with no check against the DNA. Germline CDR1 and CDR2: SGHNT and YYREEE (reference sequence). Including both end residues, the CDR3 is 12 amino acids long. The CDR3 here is CASSLLGQRPKI.

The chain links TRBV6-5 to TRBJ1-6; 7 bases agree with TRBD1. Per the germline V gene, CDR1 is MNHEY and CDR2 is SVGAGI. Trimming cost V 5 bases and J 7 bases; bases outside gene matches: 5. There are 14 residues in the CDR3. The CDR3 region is CASSVQGRNSPLHF. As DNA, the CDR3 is TGTGCCAGCAGTGTACAGGGGCGCAATTCACCCCTCCACTTT.

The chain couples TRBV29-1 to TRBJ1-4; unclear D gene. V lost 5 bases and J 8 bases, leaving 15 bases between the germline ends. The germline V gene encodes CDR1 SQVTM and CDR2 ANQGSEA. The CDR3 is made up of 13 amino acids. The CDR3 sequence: CSVLGPFREKLFF. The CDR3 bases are TGCAGCGTTTTGGGTCCGTTCCGCGAAAAACTGTTTTTT.

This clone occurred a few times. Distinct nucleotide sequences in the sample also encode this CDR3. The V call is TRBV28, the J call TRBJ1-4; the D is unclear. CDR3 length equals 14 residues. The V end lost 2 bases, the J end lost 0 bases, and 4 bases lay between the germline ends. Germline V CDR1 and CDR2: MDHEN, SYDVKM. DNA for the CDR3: TGTGCCAGCAGTTTACCAGCAACTAATGAAAAACTGTTTTTT. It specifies CASSLPATNEKLFF.

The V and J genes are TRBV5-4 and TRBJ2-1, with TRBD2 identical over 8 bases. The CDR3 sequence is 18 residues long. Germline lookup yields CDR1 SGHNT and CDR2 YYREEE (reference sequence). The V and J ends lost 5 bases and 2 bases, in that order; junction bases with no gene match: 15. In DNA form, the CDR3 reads TGTGCCAGCAGATCCCCTGGGGGCGGGAGGACCCCCTACAATGAGCAGTTCTTC. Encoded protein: CASRSPGGGRTPYNEQFF.

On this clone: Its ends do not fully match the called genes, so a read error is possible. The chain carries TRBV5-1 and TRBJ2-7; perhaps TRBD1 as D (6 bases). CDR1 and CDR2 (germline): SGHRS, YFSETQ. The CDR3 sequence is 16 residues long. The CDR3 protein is CASSSGQFLTSNEQYF. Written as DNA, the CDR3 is TGCGCCAGCAGCAGCGGACAGTTCTTGACCTCCAACGAGCAGTACTTC.

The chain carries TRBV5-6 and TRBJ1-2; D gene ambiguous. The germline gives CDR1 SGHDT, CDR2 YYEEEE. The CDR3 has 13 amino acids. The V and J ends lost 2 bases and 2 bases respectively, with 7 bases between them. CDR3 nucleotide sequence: TGTGCCAGCAGCTTACCCCTGAACTATGGCTACACCTTC. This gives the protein CASSLPLNYGYTF.